The 16 T cell receptor beta chains in this list originate from one sample, sequenced in a study of T cell clones after liver transplantation. Measured with immunoSEQ multiplex PCR; TCRdb has only the in-frame clones, and not every one. The sample records 85,000 to 110,000 clones, 80% to 90% being singletons. The sequencing here drew on CD4+ T cells from blood, taken 45 to 50 months after liver transplant. The receptors were gathered from a human patient who received a liver transplant. Some T cells may be supplied by the graft donor.

This clone was counted a few times. The chain is built from TRBV5-1 and TRBJ2-2; 7 nucleotides align to TRBD1. Per the germline V gene, CDR1 is SGHRS and CDR2 is YFSETQ. The V gene end was trimmed by 1 base and the J gene end by 2 bases; junction bases not matched to a gene: 5. CDR3 length: 16 residues. CDR3 DNA sequence: TGCGCCAGCAGCTTGAAAGGGACAGCAAACACCGGGGAGCTGTTTTTT. This codes for CASSLKGTANTGELFF. Filled out from reference TRBV5-1 and TRBJ2-2, the complete variable domain reads KAGVTQTPRYLIKTRGQQVTLSCSPISGHRSVSWYQQTPGQGLQFLFEYFSETQRNKGNFPGRFSGRQFSNSRSEMNVSTLELGDSALYLCASSLKGTANTGELFFGEGSRLTVL.

The chain recombines TRBV7-3 with TRBJ1-3; unclear D gene. Germline V gene lookup returns CDR1 SGHTA and CDR2 FQGTGA. V shed 0 bases and J shed 3 bases, with 9 bases lying between them. CDR3 length: 15 amino acids. The CDR3, as DNA: TGTGCCAGCAGCTTAACAGGAGGGTTTGGAAACACCATATATTTT. Its translation: CASSLTGGFGNTIYF.

The rearrangement uses TRBV5-1 and TRBJ1-1; 11 bases are shared with TRBD1. The ends lost 4 bases at V and 1 base at J; junction bases unmatched: 3. Germline V gene sequence: CDR1 SGHRS, CDR2 YFSETQ. CDR3 length equals 15 residues. CDR3 DNA sequence: TGCGCCAGCAGCGCCGGACAGGGGGCGAACACTGAAGCTTTCTTT. This translates into CASSAGQGANTEAFF.

The CDR3 nucleotides are TGTGCCAGTAGAGGGCCAAATTCACCCCTCCACTTT. Translated: CASRGPNSPLHF. V is TRBV19 and J is TRBJ1-6, with D unresolved. The germline V and J ends were trimmed by 6 bases and 7 bases, with 7 bases remaining between them. CDR1 LNHDA and CDR2 SQIVND come from the germline V gene (reference sequence). The CDR3 runs to 12 residues.

A few counts support this clone. The V call is TRBV5-1, the J call TRBJ1-1; D is perhaps TRBD1 (6 bases). CDR1 is SGHRS, CDR2 YFSETQ, per germline. The CDR3 has 15 amino acids. V was clipped by 0 bases and J by 5 bases, with 14 bases between them. The DNA for the CDR3 is TGCGCCAGCAGCTTGGTACAGGGAGATTGGACTGAAGCTTTCTTT. This sequence encodes CASSLVQGDWTEAFF.

The chain uses TRBV6-1 and TRBJ2-1; 10 positions match TRBD2. Germline V lookup: CDR1 MNHNS, CDR2 SASEGT. With 9 bases clipped from V and 4 bases from J, the junction kept 9 bases outside the gene matches. This CDR3 has 15 amino acids. In DNA, the CDR3 is TGTGCCAGTGCCGCTAGCGGGAGAGTTTACAATGAGCAGTTCTTC. As protein: CASAASGRVYNEQFF.

The chain has TRBV30 and TRBJ1-1, with TRBD1 identical over 7 bases. CDR1 is GTSNPN and CDR2 is SVGIG in the germline V gene (reference sequence). The length of the CDR3 is 13 residues. V gave up 1 base and J gave up 3 bases; unmatched junction bases: 2. Here the CDR3 reads CAWSATGYTEAFF. CDR3 sequence (DNA): TGTGCCTGGAGTGCGACAGGGTACACTGAAGCTTTCTTT.

V is TRBV7-9 and J is TRBJ2-7; the match to TRBD1 covers 7 bases. CDR1 SEHNR and CDR2 FQNEAQ come from the germline V gene (reference sequence). The CDR3 is 13 amino acids. V shed 5 bases and J 2 bases; nucleotides not matched to a gene: 3. DNA for the CDR3: TGTGCCAGCAGCCAGGGGGAACCCTACGAGCAGTACTTC. Protein sequence: CASSQGEPYEQYF.

The J gene is TRBJ1-2, the V gene TRBV19; 8 positions match TRBD1. The CDR3 has 14 amino acids. In germline, CDR1 is LNHDA, CDR2 SQIVND (reference sequence). Trimming cost V 5 bases and J 8 bases; bases outside gene matches: 10. This CDR3 reads CASSRRTGRSGYTF. For the CDR3, the DNA is TGTGCCAGTAGTCGACGGACAGGGAGGAGCGGCTACACCTTC.

V and J are TRBV2 and TRBJ2-7; D may be TRBD1 or TRBD2 (5 bases each). The CDR3 loop spans 13 amino acids. V was clipped by 3 bases and J by 7 bases, with 13 bases between them. The germline CDR1 and CDR2 sequences are SNHLY and FYNNEI. CDR3 loop: CASSEDRGTEQYF. CDR3 nucleotide sequence: TGTGCCAGCAGTGAGGACCGAGGGACGGAGCAGTACTTC.

This rearrangement joins TRBV5-1 to TRBJ2-7, with 8 bases fitting TRBD1. Germline CDR1 SGHRS, CDR2 YFSETQ. This CDR3 is 15 amino acids long. The trim removed 4 bases at V and 1 base at J, leaving 7 bases unmatched. This CDR3 is CASSPRTGPSYEQYF. The CDR3, as DNA: TGCGCCAGCAGCCCCCGGACAGGGCCTTCCTACGAGCAGTACTTC.

This clone was observed once. The V call is TRBV18, the J call TRBJ2-7; D not certain. The ends were cut back, 6 bases at V and 6 bases at J, with 9 bases in the middle. The CDR3 runs to 11 residues. Germline V gene lookup returns CDR1 KGHSH and CDR2 LQKENI. CDR3 nucleotide sequence: TGTGCCAGCTCGCGAGATAGCGAGCAGTACTTC. Translating it yields CASSRDSEQYF.

The chain carries TRBV2 and TRBJ1-2, with a possible D match to TRBD1 (5 bases). Looked up from germline, CDR1 is SNHLY and CDR2 is FYNNEI. This CDR3 region has 15 residues. V was pared by 2 bases and J by 4 bases, with 14 bases between. CDR3 sequence: CASSEQGSVSYGYTF. In DNA form, the CDR3 reads TGTGCCAGCAGTGAACAGGGTTCTGTTTCCTATGGCTACACCTTC.

This chain joins TRBV29-1 and TRBJ2-7; TRBD1 matches 9 bases. The CDR3 runs to 13 residues. The trim removed 7 bases at V and 5 bases at J, leaving 9 bases unmatched. Germline CDR1 reads SQVTM; CDR2 reads ANQGSEA. CDR3 sequence reads: CSAGQGALHEQYF. CDR3 sequence (DNA): TGCAGCGCGGGACAGGGCGCCCTCCACGAGCAGTACTTC.

The V gene is TRBV11-3, the J gene TRBJ2-2, with TRBD2 matching 9 bases. The CDR3 loop spans 15 amino acids. CDR1 is SGHNT and CDR2 is YENEEA in the germline V gene. Losses at the gene ends were 4 bases for V and 4 bases for J; bases not matched to a gene: 4. This CDR3 reads CASSSAGGLTGELFF. The CDR3 DNA reads as TGTGCCAGCAGCTCAGCGGGAGGACTCACCGGGGAGCTGTTTTTT. Using reference TRBV11-3 and TRBJ2-2 for the parts outside the CDR3, the full variable domain is EAGVVQSPRYKIIEKKQPVAFWCNPISGHNTLYWYLQNLGQGPELLIRYENEEAVDDSQLPKDRFSAERLKGVDSTLKIQPAELGDSAVYLCASSSAGGLTGELFFGEGSRLTVL.

The V gene is TRBV27, the J gene TRBJ2-7; D is possibly TRBD1 (6 bases). Trimming took off 3 bases at V and 3 bases at J, with 12 bases between the two ends. Germline-derived CDR1 and CDR2 are MNHEY and SMNVEV (reference sequence). The CDR3 loop spans 14 amino acids. DNA for the CDR3: TGTGCCAGCAGTTTTTGGGGGCTAAACTACGAGCAGTACTTC. It translates to CASSFWGLNYEQYF.